This T cell receptor (beta chain) was captured by sequencing in a study of shared clonotypes between healthy human individuals. Unmatched junction bases numbered 2, after V lost 2 bases and J lost 10 bases. CDR1 is MNHNY and CDR2 is SVGAGI in the germline V gene (reference sequence). The CDR3 runs 13 residues. This clone showed up just once. This same CDR3 is encoded by further DNA sequences in the sample. Only in-frame clones appear in the TCRdb table, and some are missing; sequencing was by immunoSEQ multiplex PCR. The sample lists approximately 2.5 million clones, more than 80% occurring once. This sequence was found in a man in his late teens or twenties in good health. This sequence joins TRBV6-6 and TRBJ1-6; 7 bases fit TRBD1. The sample comprised naive CD4+ T cells sorted from blood. Subset specified: CD45RA+ positively selected. The DNA for the CDR3 is TGTGCCAGCAGTTACACAGGGGACTCACCCCTCCACTTT. Translating gives CASSYTGDSPLHF.